The present T cell receptor beta chain was sequenced within a study of T-cell memory formation after mild COVID-19. TCRdb recomputed calls from the 5' RACE reads with MiXCR, one row per CDR3 protein. Of about 150,000 distinct CDR3 sequences listed, about 6% are singletons. CDR1 and CDR2 from the germline V gene are MDHEN and SYDVKM. After removal of 6 bases from V and 7 bases from J, the junction contained 11 bases not matched to a gene. This CDR3 contains 14 residues. Sequencing used PBMCs or a T cell subset sorted from them (not recorded which). This receptor was obtained from an adult woman who had mild COVID-19 (a few samples of this study predate the infection). Cell type and time point are not known. The chain links TRBV28 to TRBJ1-2; 7 bases align to TRBD1. The DNA for the CDR3 is TGTGCCAGCAGGGCGACAGGGATTGCGCTTGGCTACACCTTC. Translation gives CASRATGIALGYTF.